This TCR beta chain was retrieved from a study of early T cells in non-severe SARS-CoV-2 infection. Study-wide findings and caveats: In VDJdb matching, anti-spike CD8 responses were favored while private and CD4 specificities went missing.

Trimming stripped 9 bases from V and 0 bases from J, with 9 bases between. There are 14 residues in the CDR3. Germline V gives CDR1 MNHNS, CDR2 SASEGT. TCRdb re-called the 5' RACE reads through MiXCR, storing one row per CDR3 protein. This sample yields about 80,000 distinct CDR3 sequences, of which roughly an eighth are seen a single time; about 2.6% belongs to the top ten. This clonotype was observed many times. Its antigen is currently unknown. The sequencing input was whole blood. The chain employs TRBV6-1 and TRBJ2-6, with D unresolved. The receptor was derived from an adult who was a healthcare worker with PCR-confirmed SARS-CoV-2 infection or an uninfected control (not recorded which). In DNA, the CDR3 is TGTGCCAGTTGGGCATCCTCTGGGGCCAACGTCCTGACTTTC. As protein: CASWASSGANVLTF.